These 22 T cell receptor beta chains originate from one sample sequenced in a study of CD4 T cells in relation to SARS-CoV-2 and coronaviruses. Assay: immunoSEQ multiplex PCR; the TCRdb copy retains only in-frame clones and omits some. The repertoire holds some 11,000 clones, with more than 75% as singletons. The specimen was naive CD4+ T cells from PBMCs. Subset: naive CD4+ T cells isolated by negative enrichment. The origin of the receptors is an adult with COVID-19.

The chain carries TRBV6-1 and TRBJ2-3; 13 positions match TRBD2. The CDR3 totals 16 residues. V dropped 4 bases and J dropped 2; count of bases not matched to a gene: 3. Germline V gene sequence: CDR1 MNHNS, CDR2 SASEGT. The CDR3 here is CASSGTSGGLTDTQYF. In nucleotides, the CDR3 is TGTGCCAGCAGTGGGACTAGCGGGGGCCTCACAGATACGCAGTATTTT.

The genes are TRBV6-5 and TRBJ2-7; D gene uncertain. The CDR3 totals 14 residues. The V gene's germline CDR1 is MNHEY and CDR2 SVGAGI. The germline V and J ends were trimmed by 2 bases and 4 bases, with 12 bases remaining between them. CDR3 amino acids: CASSYRERRYEQYF. As DNA, the CDR3 is TGTGCCAGCAGTTACAGGGAACGGAGATACGAGCAGTACTTC.

V usage is TRBV6-5 and J usage is TRBJ2-7; D gene uncertain. Germline CDR1 reads MNHEY; CDR2 reads SVGAGI. Trimming cost V 2 bases and J 8 bases, with 16 bases left between them. The CDR3 runs 14 residues. DNA for the CDR3: TGTGCCAGCAGTTACCCGGGCCGCGTTTACCAGCAGTACTTC. It translates to CASSYPGRVYQQYF.

The chain combines TRBV10-2 with TRBJ2-3; TRBD2 aligns across 7 bases. CDR1 is WSHSY and CDR2 is SAAADI in the germline V gene. With V trimmed by 7 bases and J by 4 bases, 11 bases remained unmatched. The CDR3 is 15 amino acids. CDR3 coding DNA: TGCGCCAGCAACAGATTGCGGGGGAGGGCAGATACGCAGTATTTT. The encoded protein is CASNRLRGRADTQYF.

J is TRBJ2-7 and V is TRBV7-2; no reliable D call. This CDR3 is 16 amino acids long. V was shortened by 1 base and J by 2 bases, with 15 bases between the two germline ends. Germline loops: CDR1 SGHTA, CDR2 FQGNSA. The CDR3 DNA reads TGTGCCAGCAGCTTAGGTATGACCGAAAATCCCTACGAGCAGTACTTC. It is translated as CASSLGMTENPYEQYF. Supplemented by reference TRBV7-2 and TRBJ2-7, the full variable domain reads GAGVSQSPSNKVTEKGKDVELRCDPISGHTALYWYRQSLGQGLEFLIYFQGNSAPDKSGLPSDRFSAERTGGSVSTLTIQRTQQEDSAVYLCASSLGMTENPYEQYFGPGTRLTVT.

V gene TRBV2 combines with J gene TRBJ2-2, with D perhaps TRBD1 or TRBD2 (5 bases each). Looked up from germline, CDR1 is SNHLY and CDR2 is FYNNEI. The CDR3 is 13 residues long. With 7 bases removed from V and 3 bases from J, the gap between germline ends came to 9 bases. The DNA for the CDR3 is TGTGCCAGCACGAGGGGCGACACCGGGGAGCTGTTTTTT. It specifies CASTRGDTGELFF.

V gene TRBV7-2 combines with J gene TRBJ1-2; 9 nucleotides align to TRBD1. With V trimmed by 5 bases and J by 6 bases, 7 bases remained unmatched. CDR1 and CDR2 from the germline V gene are SGHTA and FQGNSA. The CDR3 length is 14 residues. The CDR3, as DNA: TGTGCCAGCAGCCCCCGGGACAGGGTCGATGGCTACACCTTC. This codes for CASSPRDRVDGYTF.

This chain links TRBV5-3 with TRBJ2-5; D is undetermined. TRBV5-3 falls under the ORF class, with uncertain function. Trimming shortened V by 1 base and J by 1 base, and 11 bases separated the two germline ends. The CDR3 is 15 amino acids. CDR3 DNA: TGTGCCAGAAGCTTGTTACGAATTTTCCAAGAGACCCAGTACTTC. This gives the protein CARSLLRIFQETQYF.

The V and J genes are TRBV15 and TRBJ2-4, with 11 bases that match TRBD1. V dropped 0 bases and J dropped 6; count of bases not matched to a gene: 7. The CDR3 sequence is 17 residues long. Germline CDR1 and CDR2: LNHNV and YYDKDF (reference sequence). CDR3 amino acids: CATSRDLGQGVGNIQYF. The CDR3 nucleotides read TGTGCCACCAGCAGAGATTTGGGACAGGGGGTAGGAAACATTCAGTACTTC.

The rearrangement uses TRBV9 and TRBJ2-7, with 12 positions matching TRBD2. Germline assignment: CDR1 SGDLS and CDR2 YYNGEE. The length of the CDR3 is 15 residues. The V and J ends lost 3 bases and 4 bases, in that order; junction bases with no gene match: 5. CDR3 sequence reads: CASSEGTSGWYEQYF. The CDR3 coding sequence is TGTGCCAGCAGCGAGGGGACTAGCGGGTGGTACGAGCAGTACTTC.

The gene calls are TRBV7-2 and TRBJ1-1; TRBD1 matches at 8 bases. This CDR3 has 16 residues. Germline V CDR1 and CDR2: SGHTA, FQGNSA. J gave up 0 bases and V 0 bases, and 3 bases lay outside the gene matches. CDR3 sequence: CASSLAGTGLNTEAFF. In DNA, the CDR3 is TGTGCCAGCAGCTTAGCGGGGACAGGTTTGAACACTGAAGCTTTCTTT.

The chain has TRBV5-1 and TRBJ2-3; 11 nucleotides match TRBD2. This CDR3 spans 18 amino acids. V dropped 4 bases and J dropped 0; count of bases not matched to a gene: 10. Germline V gene lookup returns CDR1 SGHRS and CDR2 YFSETQ. The CDR3 DNA sequence: TGCGCCAGCAGCCTGGCCCTAGCGGGGGGAGTCAGCACAGATACGCAGTATTTT. Protein product: CASSLALAGGVSTDTQYF.

This clone was found once. The V call is TRBV9, the J call TRBJ2-7; either TRBD1 or TRBD2 may fit D (6 bases each). V lost 3 bases to trimming and J lost 1 base, with 11 bases between them. Per the germline V gene, CDR1 is SGDLS and CDR2 is YYNGEE. The CDR3 extends over 14 amino acids. This chain's CDR3 is CASSGGDTSYEQYF. The DNA for the CDR3 is TGTGCCAGCAGCGGGGGGGACACTTCCTACGAGCAGTACTTC.

This clone occurred once. This chain joins TRBV3-1 (or the pseudogene TRBV3-2) and TRBJ1-6; D is ambiguous. CDR1 and CDR2 from the germline V gene are LGHDT and YNNKEL (reference sequence). The CDR3 loop spans 15 amino acids. V lost 3 bases to trimming and J lost 1 base, with 7 bases between them. The CDR3 region has the DNA TGTGCCAGCAGCCAGGGTTTGTCCTATAATTCACCCCTCCACTTT. Amino acid sequence: CASSQGLSYNSPLHF.

The chain uses TRBV7-2 and TRBJ2-7; weak D call: TRBD1 (7 bases). V shed 6 bases and J shed 3 bases, with 15 bases lying between them. CDR1 is SGHTA and CDR2 is FQGNSA in the germline V gene. The CDR3 contains 14 residues. The CDR3 region is CASRGGAGGYEQYF. The DNA for the CDR3 is TGTGCCAGCAGAGGAGGGGCAGGGGGCTACGAGCAGTACTTC.

The chain links TRBV12-3 or TRBV12-4 to TRBJ1-5; D is unresolved. The CDR3 runs to 11 residues. Trimming pared 3 bases from V and 5 bases from J, leaving 2 bases between. CDR3 DNA: TGTGCCAGCAGTTTGGATCAGCCCCAGCATTTT. Translated, it gives CASSLDQPQHF.

This clone has a single count. The CDR3 protein is CASTMGAEEGNTIYF. The CDR3 DNA reads TGTGCCAGCACCATGGGGGCGGAGGAAGGAAACACCATATATTTT. V gene TRBV7-9 combines with J gene TRBJ1-3; maybe TRBD1 (6 bases). The CDR3 spans 15 residues. Germline V gene sequence: CDR1 SEHNR, CDR2 FQNEAQ (reference sequence). V was clipped by 7 bases and J by 4 bases, with 17 bases between them.

This clone was seen a few times. This chain connects TRBV19 to TRBJ1-5; D perhaps matches TRBD1 (6 bases). This CDR3 spans 12 amino acids. V was trimmed by 9 bases and J by 2 bases, leaving 8 bases between them. CDR1 and CDR2 (germline): LNHDA, SQIVND (reference sequence). This CDR3 is CASRGGNQPQHF. The CDR3 DNA sequence: TGTGCCAGCAGGGGCGGCAATCAGCCCCAGCATTTT.

V is TRBV4-1 and J is TRBJ2-1; D gene ambiguous. V lost 1 base to trimming and J lost 5 bases, with 6 bases between them. The CDR3 is made up of 13 amino acids. CDR1 is MGHRA, CDR2 YSYEKL, per germline. The CDR3 loop reads CASSQAPHNEQFF. DNA of the CDR3: TGCGCCAGCAGCCAAGCCCCCCACAATGAGCAGTTCTTC.

This clone has a single count. The chain recombines TRBV5-1 with TRBJ2-5; D remains unclear. In germline, CDR1 is SGHRS, CDR2 YFSETQ. The CDR3 sequence is 13 residues long. V shed 0 bases and J shed 1 base, with 4 bases lying between them. CDR3 DNA sequence: TGCGCCAGCAGCTTGGGACTCCAAGAGACCCAGTACTTC. As protein: CASSLGLQETQYF. The entire variable domain, with the rest obtained from reference TRBV5-1 and TRBJ2-5, is as follows: KAGVTQTPRYLIKTRGQQVTLSCSPISGHRSVSWYQQTPGQGLQFLFEYFSETQRNKGNFPGRFSGRQFSNSRSEMNVSTLELGDSALYLCASSLGLQETQYFGPGTRLLVL.

This chain's CDR3 is CASSLNGGAPDTQYF. CDR3 nucleotides: TGTGCCAGCAGCTTAAACGGGGGGGCCCCAGATACGCAGTATTTT. The chain is built from TRBV7-2 and TRBJ2-3; 8 bases match TRBD2. Per the germline V gene, CDR1 is SGHTA and CDR2 is FQGNSA. The CDR3 spans 15 residues. The V gene end was trimmed by 2 bases and the J gene end by 4 bases; junction bases not matched to a gene: 5.

This chain joins TRBV28 and TRBJ1-1; possibly TRBD1 for D (6 bases). The CDR3 extends over 16 amino acids. Trimming stripped 6 bases from V and 0 bases from J, with 17 bases between. Germline values: CDR1 MDHEN, CDR2 SYDVKM. CDR3 nucleotide sequence: TGTGCCAGCAGGACTTCTAGGGGGACCCTGAACACTGAAGCTTTCTTT. Translation gives CASRTSRGTLNTEAFF.